Shown below are 10 T cell receptor beta chains from a single sample sequenced in a study of T cells in women clearing cervical HPV infection. Assay used: immunoSEQ multiplex PCR; TCRdb lists only in-frame clones, some missing. This repertoire includes 25,000 to 35,000 clones. The specimen was blood buffy coat. Every receptor here comes from a woman aged 18 to 69 with a cervical HPV16 infection that either progressed to CIN3+ or cleared (not recorded which).

A remark on this clone: The observed sequence ends 3 residues before the CDR3 terminus, with the missing tail filled in from the germline J gene. The J gene is TRBJ1-2, the V gene TRBV6-2 or TRBV6-3, with D possibly being TRBD1 (6 bases). This CDR3 is built from 14 residues. Germline V gene sequence: CDR1 MNHEY, CDR2 SVGEGT. The CDR3 region is CASSYGGGQESYTF. The CDR3 bases that were read are TGTGCCAGCAGTTACGGAGGGGGACAAGAGAGC.

For this clone: Read data end 3 residues before the CDR3 end; the end is taken from the germline J gene. This rearrangement joins TRBV7-3 to TRBJ1-1; D is unclear. Germline lookup yields CDR1 SGHTA and CDR2 FQGTGA. The CDR3 extends over 14 amino acids. The CDR3 spells CASSLAGGTYEAFF. CDR3 DNA, as far as it was read: TGTGCCAGCAGCTTAGCGGGAGGAACCTACGAG.

Remarks on this clone: Sequencing ends 3 residues short of the CDR3 end; the germline J gene provides the rest. The V gene is TRBV14, the J gene TRBJ2-5; TRBD1 matches 7 bases. Germline CDR1 and CDR2: SGHDN and FVKESK. With 0 bases clipped from V and 4 bases from J, the junction kept 11 bases outside the gene matches. This CDR3 contains 17 residues. CDR3 DNA (partial): TGTGCCAGCAGCCAAGAGCATGGGCGGACAGGAAGAGAGACC. It translates to CASSQEHGRTGRET. In full, the CDR3 reads CASSQEHGRTGRETQYF.

Concerning this clone itself: Coverage ceases 3 residues before the CDR3 finishes, and the germline J gene fills in the end. This chain links TRBV29-1 with TRBJ2-3; 11 nucleotides agree with TRBD1. The length of the CDR3 is 13 residues. Germline assignment: CDR1 SQVTM and CDR2 ANQGSEA. The sequenced part of the CDR3 DNA is TGCAGCGTGGCATCGGACAGGGGGCAGACG. Translating gives CSVASDRGQT. The whole CDR3 sequence reads CSVASDRGQTQYF.

On this clone itself: The read terminates 3 residues ahead of where the CDR3 ends, so the germline J gene completes it. The genes are TRBV6-2 or TRBV6-3 and TRBJ1-2; TRBD1 is a possible D gene (6 bases). Germline CDR1 reads MNHEY; CDR2 reads SVGEGT. The CDR3 covers 14 residues. CDR3 loop: CASTRRTGGDIYTF. The covered CDR3 bases are TGTGCCAGCACCCGAAGGACCGGGGGGGACATC.

Comment on this clone: The read ends 3 residues early relative to the CDR3; the germline J gene fills the gap. The chain has TRBV18 and TRBJ2-5; 9 bases map to TRBD1. Germline V gives CDR1 KGHSH, CDR2 LQKENI. Unmatched junction bases numbered 4, after V lost 6 bases and J lost 5 bases. There are 13 residues in the CDR3. This CDR3 is CASSRDRAETQYF. Incomplete CDR3 DNA: TGTGCCAGCTCTCGGGACAGGGCTGAGACC.

Worth noting for this clone: The read ends 3 residues shy of where the CDR3 ends; the end is completed using the germline J gene. The chain uses TRBV2 and TRBJ2-5; D not certain. This CDR3 contains 13 residues. Germline CDR1 and CDR2: SNHLY and FYNNEI. The CDR3 bases that were read are TGTGCCAGCAGTGAAACAAGCACAGATACC. Protein sequence: CASSETSTDT. From start to end, the CDR3 is CASSETSTDTQYF.

About this clone: The observed sequence ends 3 residues before the CDR3 terminus, with the missing tail filled in from the germline J gene. The J gene is TRBJ2-4, the V gene TRBV12-3 or TRBV12-4; D gene uncertain. Trimming took 6 bases from V and 6 from J, leaving 9 bases between them. CDR3 length equals 12 residues. CDR3 bases read: TGTGCCAGCAGCCCGGCAGGAAACATT. This encodes CASSPAGNI. The whole CDR3 is CASSPAGNIQYF.

Turning to this clone: The CDR3 goes on 3 residues after the read ends, and that part is filled in from the germline J gene. The V gene is TRBV7-2, the J gene TRBJ2-3; TRBD1 aligns across 7 bases. The CDR3 sequence is 15 residues long. CDR1 is SGHTA and CDR2 is FQGNSA in the germline V gene. The CDR3 bases that were read are TGTGCCAGCAGCACCGGGACAGAAAGCAATCAGCCG. Translated: CASSTGTESNQP. In full, the CDR3 reads CASSTGTESNQPQYF.

A remark on this clone: Read sequence stops 3 residues before the CDR3 end, and the germline J gene provides the missing end. The chain is built from TRBV20-1 and TRBJ2-1, with 10 nucleotides matching TRBD2. This CDR3 contains 15 residues. The ends lost 6 bases at V and 7 bases at J; junction bases unmatched: 12. The germline CDR1 and CDR2 sequences are DFQATT and SNEGSKA (reference sequence). The CDR3 is CSAGIGLAETNEQFF. Incomplete CDR3 DNA: TGCAGTGCGGGAATCGGACTAGCGGAGACGAATGAG.